This entry describes one T cell receptor (beta chain). Its matching antigen is unknown. These data belong to a study of T cell responses to AZD1222 COVID-19 vaccine. The overall study: The study pooled second doses at about 4 or about 12 weeks.

The CDR3 contains 15 residues. Germline CDR1 reads SGDLS; CDR2 reads YYNGEE. V was pared by 4 bases and J by 9 bases, with 7 bases of the junction left unmatched. Study-level findings and limits: Donors, mostly white British, included more females; clonal diversity was possibly underestimated. Reportedly, nearly half of unique spike TCRs recognized epitopes outside B.1.351/B.1.1.7 mutations. An increase in Spike-specific TCR breadth and depth was observed after two AZD1222 doses.

Assay: immunoSEQ multiplex PCR; the TCRdb copy retains only in-frame clones and omits some. The data show about 120,000 clones, with around 90% seen just once and 8.4% held by the top ten. V gene TRBV9 combines with J gene TRBJ2-1; 13 positions agree with TRBD2. Sequencing used peripheral blood, obtained on day 0 of AZD1222 vaccination. The TCR originated in an adult in good health. The CDR3 loop reads CASSPTSGGVSEQFF. CDR3 coding DNA: TGTGCCAGCAGCCCAACTAGCGGGGGGGTATCTGAGCAGTTCTTC.